One and the same sample provided the 6 T cell receptor beta chains below, sequenced in a study of T cell responses to AZD1222 COVID-19 vaccine. Assay used: immunoSEQ multiplex PCR; TCRdb lists only in-frame clones, some missing. Of about 89,000 clones in the sample, 90% to 95% are singletons; the top ten hold approximately 10%. Specimen: peripheral blood, collected 28 days after the second AZD1222 dose. The receptors stem from an adult who received the AZD1222 COVID-19 vaccine.

The V and J genes are TRBV29-1 and TRBJ1-2, with a possible D match to TRBD1 (5 bases). Germline V CDR1 and CDR2: SQVTM, ANQGSEA. The CDR3 runs to 15 residues. V lost 5 bases to trimming and J lost 6 bases, with 22 bases between them. Written as DNA, the CDR3 is TGCAGCGTTCACCGGGTCCCGGGCAGGGAGCATGGCTACACCTTC. It translates to CSVHRVPGREHGYTF.

The chain combines TRBV6-5 with TRBJ2-1, with TRBD2 as a possible D gene (6 bases). CDR1 MNHEY and CDR2 SVGAGI come from the germline V gene. The CDR3 is 12 amino acids. The germline V and J ends were trimmed by 2 bases and 10 bases, with 9 bases remaining between them. The DNA for the CDR3 is TGTGCCAGCAGTTACGGCGGGGTCGAGCAGTTCTTC. It specifies CASSYGGVEQFF.

The chain joins TRBV29-1 to TRBJ1-1, with D possibly being TRBD1 (5 bases). V was cut by 6 bases and J by 0 bases, with 11 bases left in between. CDR1 and CDR2 from the germline V gene are SQVTM and ANQGSEA. This CDR3 is built from 13 residues. CDR3 protein: CSVAQTVNTEAFF. Written as DNA, the CDR3 is TGCAGCGTCGCACAGACAGTGAACACTGAAGCTTTCTTT.

V usage is TRBV28 and J usage is TRBJ2-5; D possibly corresponds to TRBD1 (6 bases). The ends were cut back, 6 bases at V and 7 bases at J, with 18 bases in the middle. Germline V gene data show CDR1 as MDHEN and CDR2 as SYDVKM. The CDR3 spans 14 residues. The CDR3 region has the DNA TGTGCCAGCAGGCAATCAGGGGTACAGGGGACCCAGTACTTC. Encoded protein: CASRQSGVQGTQYF.

CDR3 amino acids: CATSDSGTGNYEQYF. CDR3 nucleotide sequence: TGTGCCACCAGTGATTCCGGGACAGGGAACTACGAGCAGTACTTC. The V and J genes are TRBV24-1 and TRBJ2-7; 9 bases are a match to TRBD1. After removal of 2 bases from V and 3 bases from J, the junction contained 4 bases not matched to a gene. CDR1 and CDR2 (germline): KGHDR, SFDVKD. This CDR3 region has 15 residues.

The chain carries TRBV19 and TRBJ2-7, with TRBD1 as a possible D gene (6 bases). The CDR3 totals 13 residues. V was shortened by 4 bases and J by 3 bases, with 10 bases between the two germline ends. Germline V lookup: CDR1 LNHDA, CDR2 SQIVND (reference sequence). DNA of the CDR3: TGTGCCAGTAGTACGATGGGACACTACGAGCAGTACTTC. It specifies CASSTMGHYEQYF.